The 5 T cell receptor beta chains in this list originate from one sample, sequenced in a study of blood T cell repertoires in COVID-19. Profiling relied on immunoSEQ multiplex PCR, and the TCRdb table lists in-frame clones only, not all of them. The data hold roughly 97,000 clones, with roughly 79% observed a single time. Material for sequencing was peripheral blood. These receptors were obtained from a man aged 65-85 years with acute or convalescent COVID-19.

DNA for the CDR3: TGCGCCAGCAGCTTGACTAGCGCAGGAGAGACCCAGTACTTC. It is translated as CASSLTSAGETQYF. This sequence joins TRBV5-1 and TRBJ2-5; TRBD2 matches 7 bases. V dropped 1 base and J dropped 4; count of bases not matched to a gene: 4. Germline loops: CDR1 SGHRS, CDR2 YFSETQ. CDR3 length equals 14 residues.

This clone came up once. This CDR3 reads CAWRGAGGSAAQYF. As DNA, the CDR3 is TGTGCCTGGAGGGGGGCGGGCGGTTCGGCGGCCCAGTACTTC. The chain couples TRBV30 to TRBJ2-5; possible D gene TRBD1, 6 bases. Germline V gene sequence: CDR1 GTSNPN, CDR2 SVGIG (reference sequence). Trimming left V 3 bases short and J 9 bases short, with 20 bases between. CDR3 length: 14 amino acids.

The chain recombines TRBV15 with TRBJ1-3, with 9 bases identical to TRBD1. The CDR3 consists of 15 residues. The V and J ends lost 1 base and 3 bases, in that order; junction bases with no gene match: 1. The germline gives CDR1 LNHNV, CDR2 YYDKDF (reference sequence). CDR3 nucleotides: TGTGCCACCAGCAGAGTGGGACAGGGTGGAAACACCATATATTTT. It translates to CATSRVGQGGNTIYF.

This rearrangement joins TRBV7-9 to TRBJ1-1; D may be TRBD1 (5 bases). The germline V and J ends were trimmed by 2 bases and 4 bases, with 11 bases remaining between them. The CDR3 loop spans 14 amino acids. CDR1 and CDR2 (germline): SEHNR, FQNEAQ (reference sequence). The CDR3 DNA reads TGTGCCAGCAGCTTAACAGGAGCAAGCACTGAAGCTTTCTTT. It specifies CASSLTGASTEAFF. Full variable domain (missing parts from reference TRBV7-9 and TRBJ1-1): DTGVSQNPRHKITKRGQNVTFRCDPISEHNRLYWYRQTLGQGPEFLTYFQNEAQLEKSRLLSDRFSAERPKGSFSTLEIQRTEQGDSAMYLCASSLTGASTEAFFGQGTRLTVV.

The count of this clone is one. CDR3 residues: CASSPTRISSYEQYF. In DNA, the CDR3 is TGTGCCAGCAGCCCGACGCGGATTTCCTCCTACGAGCAGTACTTC. The genes are TRBV7-8 and TRBJ2-7; no reliable D call. This CDR3 is built from 15 residues. Germline lookup yields CDR1 SGHVS and CDR2 FQNEAQ. The V and J ends lost 5 bases and 0 bases respectively, with 14 bases between them.